These 16 T cell receptor beta chains originate from one sample sequenced in a study of radiotherapy plus CTLA-4 blockade in lung cancer. Here immunoSEQ multiplex PCR was the method, and the copy in TCRdb shows in-frame clones only, minus some. Here the sample spans over 60,000 clones, 87% being singletons. The sample was peripheral blood, taken from a patient treated with radiotherapy plus ipilimumab. The receptor set was obtained from a human donor with non-small cell lung cancer that progressed on radiotherapy plus ipilimumab.

Only one count was recorded for this clone. The V call is TRBV5-6, the J call TRBJ2-3; maybe TRBD2 (5 bases). The ends were cut back, 0 bases at V and 1 base at J, with 6 bases in the middle. Germline V gene sequence: CDR1 SGHDT, CDR2 YYEEEE. This CDR3 is 14 amino acids long. The CDR3 here is CASSLGGGTDTQYF. Written as DNA, the CDR3 is TGTGCCAGCAGCTTGGGGGGAGGCACAGATACGCAGTATTTT. Full variable domain (rest looked up from reference TRBV5-6 and TRBJ2-3): DAGVTQSPTHLIKTRGQQVTLRCSPKSGHDTVSWYQQALGQGPQFIFQYYEEEERQRGNFPDRFSGHQFPNYSSELNVNALLLGDSALYLCASSLGGGTDTQYFGPGTRLTVL.

The chain recombines TRBV27 with TRBJ2-7; 9 nucleotides match TRBD2. The CDR3 has 16 residues. The germline V gene encodes CDR1 MNHEY and CDR2 SMNVEV (reference sequence). After removal of 5 bases from V and 5 bases from J, the junction contained 13 bases not matched to a gene. The CDR3 spells CASSLRGLAGLHEQYF. The CDR3 DNA sequence: TGTGCCAGCAGTCTAAGAGGGCTAGCGGGATTGCACGAGCAGTACTTC.

The chain joins TRBV6-1 to TRBJ1-2; the D gene is possibly TRBD1 (5 bases). Germline CDR1 and CDR2: MNHNS and SASEGT. This CDR3 region has 14 residues. Trimming shortened V by 4 bases and J by 4 bases, and 13 bases separated the two germline ends. The chain's CDR3 is CASSVTGAGYGYTF. The CDR3 DNA reads TGTGCCAGCAGTGTTACAGGCGCTGGCTATGGCTACACCTTC.

The chain is built from TRBV5-1 and TRBJ1-2, with D perhaps matching TRBD1 (5 bases). V lost 0 bases and J 3 bases, leaving 15 bases between the germline ends. Germline CDR1 SGHRS, CDR2 YFSETQ. The CDR3 consists of 16 residues. The CDR3 DNA reads TGCGCCAGCAGCTTGGAATCCGTGACAGCTTACTATGGCTACACCTTC. It encodes CASSLESVTAYYGYTF.

This chain joins TRBV30 and TRBJ2-7; 9 bases line up with TRBD2. CDR3 length equals 13 residues. The V and J ends lost 4 bases and 3 bases, in that order; junction bases with no gene match: 4. Germline lookup yields CDR1 GTSNPN and CDR2 SVGIG (reference sequence). This CDR3 reads CAWNLAGDYEQYF. The CDR3 DNA reads as TGTGCCTGGAACTTAGCGGGGGACTACGAGCAGTACTTC. The complete variable domain, with remaining parts taken from reference TRBV30 and TRBJ2-7, reads SQTIHQWPATLVQPVGSPLSLECTVEGTSNPNLYWYRQAAGRGLQLLFYSVGIGQISSEVPQNLSASRPQDRQFILSSKKLLLSDSGFYLCAWNLAGDYEQYFGPGTRLTVT.

The CDR3 nucleotides are TGTGCCAGCAGCGGCACGGGGGCCGTCGGTGGCTACACCTTC. The encoded protein is CASSGTGAVGGYTF. V usage is TRBV9 and J usage is TRBJ1-2; D is possibly TRBD1 (6 bases). Between the trimmed V and J ends, which lost 3 bases and 7 bases, there was a span of 16 bases. The CDR3 extends over 14 amino acids. CDR1 is SGDLS, CDR2 YYNGEE, per germline.

The chain couples TRBV11-1 to TRBJ2-1; D may correspond to TRBD1 or TRBD2 (6 bases each). The CDR3 consists of 14 residues. Deletions cut 8 bases from V and 6 bases from J, with 17 bases between. CDR1 SGHAT and CDR2 FQDESV come from the germline V gene (reference sequence). CDR3 residues: CASGLTIQGNEQFF. In nucleotides, the CDR3 is TGTGCCAGCGGACTAACGATACAGGGCAATGAGCAGTTCTTC.

V gene TRBV9 combines with J gene TRBJ2-6; D gene uncertain. Germline CDR1 is SGDLS and CDR2 is YYNGEE. This CDR3 has 14 residues. Trimming pared 3 bases from V and 0 bases from J, leaving 4 bases between. The CDR3 DNA reads as TGTGCCAGCAGCGCGTACTCTGGGGCCAACGTCCTGACTTTC. It is translated as CASSAYSGANVLTF.

This chain links TRBV30 with TRBJ1-4; 9 nucleotides align to TRBD1. Trimming cost V 5 bases and J 8 bases; bases outside gene matches: 6. Germline CDR1 reads GTSNPN; CDR2 reads SVGIG (reference sequence). The CDR3 is 13 amino acids. The DNA for the CDR3 is TGTGCCTGGCAGGGACAGGGTGGAGAAAAACTGTTTTTT. Translated: CAWQGQGGEKLFF.

The CDR3 sequence: CASSLALTNSGNTIYF. The CDR3 DNA is TGTGCCAGCAGCTTGGCCCTGACTAACTCTGGAAACACCATATATTTT. The V and J genes are TRBV5-6 and TRBJ1-3; D gene uncertain. This CDR3 spans 16 amino acids. The V end was cut by 0 bases, the J end by 0 bases, with 10 bases between. Germline loops: CDR1 SGHDT, CDR2 YYEEEE.

The chain combines TRBV5-1 with TRBJ2-3, with 7 bases fitting TRBD1. The trim removed 1 base at V and 3 bases at J, leaving 5 bases unmatched. Germline assignment: CDR1 SGHRS and CDR2 YFSETQ. The CDR3 is made up of 15 amino acids. The CDR3 reads CASSLSAGGTDTQYF. In DNA form, the CDR3 reads TGCGCCAGCAGCTTGTCAGCAGGGGGAACAGATACGCAGTATTTT.

The chain employs TRBV30 and TRBJ1-2, with D hard to call. CDR1 and CDR2 (germline): GTSNPN, SVGIG (reference sequence). The V end lost 4 bases, the J end lost 6 bases, and 12 bases lay between the germline ends. The CDR3 is made up of 12 amino acids. As DNA, the CDR3 is TGTGCCTGGACGCCCTTTGTCGATGGCTACACCTTC. The encoded protein is CAWTPFVDGYTF.

J is TRBJ2-1 and V is TRBV30; the D gene could be TRBD1 or TRBD2 (5 bases each). CDR1 is GTSNPN, CDR2 SVGIG, per germline (reference sequence). The CDR3 spans 12 residues. V was shortened by 1 base and J by 8 bases, with 9 bases between the two germline ends. The CDR3 region is CAWSGGLDEQFF. The CDR3 coding sequence is TGTGCCTGGAGTGGGGGGTTGGATGAGCAGTTCTTC. The entire variable domain, with the rest obtained from reference TRBV30 and TRBJ2-1, is as follows: SQTIHQWPATLVQPVGSPLSLECTVEGTSNPNLYWYRQAAGRGLQLLFYSVGIGQISSEVPQNLSASRPQDRQFILSSKKLLLSDSGFYLCAWSGGLDEQFFGPGTRLTVL.

J is TRBJ2-3 and V is TRBV5-1; tentatively, D is TRBD2 (6 bases). Germline V lookup: CDR1 SGHRS, CDR2 YFSETQ. Deletions cut 4 bases from V and 2 bases from J, with 14 bases between. The CDR3 sequence is 15 residues long. The CDR3 nucleotides are TGCGCCAGCAGCCGGGACTTTATCCTCACAGATACGCAGTATTTT. Translated: CASSRDFILTDTQYF.

The CDR3 DNA sequence: TGTGCCAGCAGCTTGGCGGGAGGGATGAACACTGAAGCTTTCTTT. Translated, it gives CASSLAGGMNTEAFF. This chain links TRBV5-4 with TRBJ1-1, with D unclear. The CDR3 runs to 15 residues. The germline gives CDR1 SGHNT, CDR2 YYREEE (reference sequence). Trimming shortened V by 0 bases and J by 0 bases, and 9 bases separated the two germline ends.

CDR3 coding DNA: TGCGCCAGCACCCTAGCGGGTGGGGGCTACGAGCAGTACGTC. Its protein is CASTLAGGGYEQYV. The V gene is TRBV10-2, the J gene TRBJ2-7; TRBD2 matches at 8 bases. CDR1 WSHSY and CDR2 SAAADI come from the germline V gene. V dropped 7 bases and J dropped 3; count of bases not matched to a gene: 8. The CDR3 has 14 residues.